This passage covers 32 T cell receptor beta chains from one sample sequenced in a study of T cells in narcolepsy. Generated by immunoSEQ multiplex PCR, the TCRdb table keeps only in-frame clones and is missing some. Of about 40,000 clones listed, around 88% are singletons. What was sequenced was CD45RA- memory CD4+ T cells from PBMCs. Source of these receptors: a human donor with narcolepsy.

The chain is built from TRBV5-4 and TRBJ2-3; 7 bases line up with TRBD1. The CDR3 has 15 amino acids. The J segment lost 10 bases and the V segment lost 5 bases, leaving 16 bases of the junction unmatched. Germline V CDR1 and CDR2: SGHNT, YYREEE (reference sequence). CDR3 bases: TGTGCCAGCAGTCCGACAGGGATCTCCCGAGGGGCGCAGTATTTT. It codes for CASSPTGISRGAQYF. Drawing the rest from reference TRBV5-4 and TRBJ2-3, the complete variable domain is ETGVTQSPTHLIKTRGQQVTLRCSSQSGHNTVSWYQQALGQGPQFIFQYYREEENGRGNFPPRFSGLQFPNYSSELNVNALELDDSALYLCASSPTGISRGAQYFGPGTRLTVL.

This clone was detected once. The V and J genes are TRBV19 and TRBJ2-3; TRBD2 aligns across 12 bases. The CDR3 length is 19 residues. Germline V gene data show CDR1 as LNHDA and CDR2 as SQIVND (reference sequence). V trimming: 4 bases; J trimming: 4 bases; junction bases outside the gene matches: 15. The CDR3 sequence is CASSTRLAGENRLSDTQYF. CDR3 DNA: TGTGCCAGTAGTACCCGACTAGCGGGAGAGAATAGGCTCTCAGATACGCAGTATTTT.

This chain joins TRBV10-3 and TRBJ1-3, with D uncertain. Germline V gives CDR1 ENHRY, CDR2 SYGVKD. V shed 10 bases and J shed 0 bases, with 7 bases lying between them. CDR3 length equals 12 residues. The DNA of the CDR3 is TGTGCCACGGAGGGCTCTGGAAACACCATATATTTT. It is translated as CATEGSGNTIYF.

The V call is TRBV11-2, the J call TRBJ1-3; D unclear. The CDR3 is 12 residues long. Trimming stripped 1 base from V and 3 bases from J, with 1 base between. Germline CDR1 is SGHAT and CDR2 is FQNNGV. CDR3 in amino acids: CASSLVGNTIYF. Here the CDR3 DNA reads TGTGCCAGCAGCTTAGTTGGAAACACCATATATTTT. Drawing the rest from reference TRBV11-2 and TRBJ1-3, the complete variable domain is EAGVAQSPRYKIIEKRQSVAFWCNPISGHATLYWYQQILGQGPKLLIQFQNNGVVDDSQLPKDRFSAERLKGVDSTLKIQPAKLEDSAVYLCASSLVGNTIYFGEGSWLTVV.

V is TRBV27 and J is TRBJ1-3; 7 positions match TRBD1. Germline-derived CDR1 and CDR2 are MNHEY and SMNVEV (reference sequence). Germline trimming cut 6 bases from V and 8 bases from J; bases unmatched to any gene: 13. The CDR3 has 15 amino acids. CDR3 amino acids: CASRVRRDSLDTIYF. The CDR3 coding sequence is TGTGCCAGCAGGGTTCGCCGGGACAGTCTGGACACCATATATTTT.

V and J are TRBV10-3 and TRBJ2-3, with D possibly TRBD2 on 6 matching bases. The CDR3 runs 15 residues. Deletions cut 2 bases from V and 1 base from J, with 10 bases between. Germline CDR1 ENHRY, CDR2 SYGVKD. CDR3 coding DNA: TGTGCCATCAGTGAGAGGCGGGACGGCACAGATACGCAGTATTTT. Protein sequence: CAISERRDGTDTQYF.

The chain is built from TRBV27 and TRBJ1-6, with TRBD1 matching over 9 bases. This CDR3 is 16 amino acids long. V shed 6 bases, J shed 2 bases, and the junction held 5 bases outside the gene matches. The germline gives CDR1 MNHEY, CDR2 SMNVEV (reference sequence). CDR3 DNA: TGTGCCAGCAGGCGACAGGGGGTTACCTATAATTCACCCCTCCACTTT. It codes for CASRRQGVTYNSPLHF.

This rearrangement joins TRBV14 to TRBJ1-1; D gene unclear. The CDR3 is 14 residues long. Trimming cost V 4 bases and J 1 base, with 10 bases left between them. The germline CDR1 and CDR2 sequences are SGHDN and FVKESK. The CDR3 loop reads CASSLRAANTEAFF. CDR3 DNA sequence: TGTGCCAGCAGCCTACGGGCCGCGAACACTGAAGCTTTCTTT. The whole variable domain, remainder taken from reference TRBV14 and TRBJ1-1, is EAGVTQFPSHSVIEKGQTVTLRCDPISGHDNLYWYRRVMGKEIKFLLHFVKESKQDESGMPNNRFLAERTGGTYSTLKVQPAELEDSGVYFCASSLRAANTEAFFGQGTRLTVV.

The V gene is TRBV7-8, the J gene TRBJ1-1; D is ambiguous. The CDR3 length is 13 residues. Germline V gives CDR1 SGHVS, CDR2 FQNEAQ. V lost 1 base to trimming and J lost 6 bases, with 9 bases between them. The DNA for the CDR3 is TGTGCCAGCAGCTTAGGTGGGTGGGCTGAAGCTTTCTTT. It is translated as CASSLGGWAEAFF.

The chain has TRBV28 and TRBJ2-7; 7 nucleotides line up with TRBD2. Germline V gene data show CDR1 as MDHEN and CDR2 as SYDVKM. This CDR3 contains 11 residues. V lost 9 bases to trimming and J lost 3 bases; unmatched junction nucleotides: 2. CDR3 loop: CASGGDYEQYF. CDR3 sequence (DNA): TGTGCCAGTGGGGGGGACTACGAGCAGTACTTC.

This clone has only one observation. V is TRBV29-1 and J is TRBJ1-4; 7 bases are a match to TRBD1. Germline V gene lookup returns CDR1 SQVTM and CDR2 ANQGSEA. The CDR3 loop spans 11 amino acids. Germline trimming cut 5 bases from V and 11 bases from J; bases unmatched to any gene: 5. As DNA, the CDR3 is TGCAGCGTTAGGCAGGGGGAGAAACTGTTTTTT. Its protein is CSVRQGEKLFF.

For this clone: The junction departs from the called germline gene at one end, perhaps through a read error. The genes are TRBV7-9 and TRBJ1-4; D may be TRBD1 (5 bases). Germline values: CDR1 SEHNR, CDR2 FQNEAQ (reference sequence). CDR3 length: 15 amino acids. The CDR3 reads CASSLTGETDERLFF. The CDR3, as DNA: TGTGCCAGCAGCTTAACGGGGGAGACTGACGAAAGACTGTTTTTT.

The V gene is TRBV7-2, the J gene TRBJ1-2, with D possibly TRBD1 on 5 matching bases. The germline V gene has CDR1 SGHTA and CDR2 FQGNSA. The CDR3 is 16 amino acids. Trimming took 1 base from V and 5 from J, leaving 17 bases between them. The CDR3 loop is CASSLDGQGSGYGYTF. The DNA of the CDR3 is TGTGCCAGCAGCTTAGATGGGCAGGGATCGGGGTATGGCTACACCTTC.

The rearrangement uses TRBV21-1 and TRBJ1-5. TRBV21-1 is classified as a pseudogene. This CDR3 contains 15 residues. CDR3 coding DNA: TGTGCCAGCGCCTCAGGAGGGGGACACAGGCAGCCCCAGCATTTT. Residues: CASASGGGHRQPQHF.

The gene calls are TRBV18 and TRBJ2-7; 9 bases line up with TRBD1. The CDR3 spans 13 residues. Looked up from germline, CDR1 is KGHSH and CDR2 is LQKENI. J lost 3 bases, V lost 8 bases, and 5 bases had no gene match. In DNA, the CDR3 is TGTGCCAGCCAACAGGGGGCGGGCTACGAGCAGTACTTC. Translated: CASQQGAGYEQYF. Full variable domain (remainder filled in from reference TRBV18 and TRBJ2-7): NAGVMQNPRHLVRRRGQEARLRCSPMKGHSHVYWYRQLPEEGLKFMVYLQKENIIDESGMPKERFSAEFPKEGPSILRIQQVVRGDSAAYFCASQQGAGYEQYFGPGTRLTVT.

In nucleotides, the CDR3 is TGTGCCAGCAGCTTGCGGGGGGAGACCCAGTACTTC. Its protein product is CASSLRGETQYF. The chain employs TRBV5-6 and TRBJ2-5; possible D gene TRBD2, 6 bases. Germline V gene data show CDR1 as SGHDT and CDR2 as YYEEEE. Trimming shortened V by 1 base and J by 5 bases, and 6 bases separated the two germline ends. The CDR3 totals 12 residues.

V gene TRBV30 combines with J gene TRBJ2-1, with 10 bases that match TRBD1. Per germline, CDR1 GTSNPN and CDR2 SVGIG (reference sequence). This CDR3 spans 16 amino acids. V lost 3 bases and J lost 5; bases outside the gene matches: 10. CDR3 residues: CAWSLKIGTGDNEQFF. CDR3 bases: TGTGCCTGGAGCCTAAAGATCGGGACAGGGGACAATGAGCAGTTCTTC.

Turning to this clone: Other DNA sequences in this sample translate to the same CDR3. The CDR3 nucleotides read TGCGCCAGCACTCTAGCCCTAGCGGGGCCTTACAATGAGCAGTTCTTC. It translates to CASTLALAGPYNEQFF. The chain has TRBV5-1 and TRBJ2-1; TRBD2 matches at 9 bases. J gave up 4 bases and V 6 bases, and 11 bases lay outside the gene matches. Looked up from germline, CDR1 is SGHRS and CDR2 is YFSETQ. The CDR3 is 16 amino acids. Combining the CDR3 with reference TRBV5-1 and TRBJ2-1 gives the whole variable domain KAGVTQTPRYLIKTRGQQVTLSCSPISGHRSVSWYQQTPGQGLQFLFEYFSETQRNKGNFPGRFSGRQFSNSRSEMNVSTLELGDSALYLCASTLALAGPYNEQFFGPGTRLTVL.

This chain joins TRBV18 and TRBJ2-1, with TRBD2 as a possible D gene (6 bases). Germline loops: CDR1 KGHSH, CDR2 LQKENI. This CDR3 is built from 13 residues. Trimming pared 4 bases from V and 8 bases from J, leaving 12 bases between. CDR3 residues: CASSRPGEDEQFF. The DNA of the CDR3 is TGTGCCAGCTCACGACCTGGGGAGGATGAGCAGTTCTTC.

This chain joins TRBV19 and TRBJ2-7, with TRBD1 matching 8 bases. Trimming at V came to 2 bases and at J to 3 bases, leaving 9 bases not matched to a gene. This CDR3 is built from 16 residues. The germline V gene has CDR1 LNHDA and CDR2 SQIVND (reference sequence). CDR3 DNA sequence: TGTGCCAGTAGTATACAGACAGGGGCCGGACTCTACGAGCAGTACTTC. As protein: CASSIQTGAGLYEQYF.

This chain uses TRBV13 with TRBJ2-5, with TRBD2 matching over 13 bases. The better agreement between TRBJ2-7 and the DNA end casts doubt on the J call. CDR3 length: 24 residues. Germline V lookup: CDR1 PRHDT, CDR2 FYEKMQ (reference sequence). The CDR3 sequence is CASSLHLSTALHTGLAGLVGEQYF. The CDR3 DNA follows: TGTGCCAGCAGCTTACACCTATCTACCGCCCTCCATACGGGACTAGCGGGGCTCGTCGGCGAGCAGTACTTC.

This clone has just a few counts. This rearrangement joins TRBV5-1 to TRBJ2-3, with TRBD2 identical over 11 bases. There are 16 residues in the CDR3. The trim removed 3 bases at V and 4 bases at J, leaving 7 bases unmatched. CDR1 is SGHRS and CDR2 is YFSETQ in the germline V gene. The CDR3 region has the DNA TGCGCCAGCAGCTCCGTAGCGGGAGGGGGGGCAGATACGCAGTATTTT. Encoded protein: CASSSVAGGGADTQYF.

This rearrangement joins TRBV7-9 to TRBJ2-5; D is possibly TRBD2 (5 bases). The CDR3 is 16 residues long. Trimming took 5 bases from V and 5 from J, leaving 21 bases between them. Germline CDR1 is SEHNR and CDR2 is FQNEAQ (reference sequence). CDR3 DNA sequence: TGTGCCAGCAGCCCGCTCTTGACGGGAAGTCCGGAGACCCAGTACTTC. This encodes CASSPLLTGSPETQYF.

This clone showed up just once. V usage is TRBV7-2 and J usage is TRBJ1-2, with D hard to call. V lost 2 bases and J 7 bases, leaving 17 bases between the germline ends. Germline V gene sequence: CDR1 SGHTA, CDR2 FQGNSA. The CDR3 spans 15 residues. The CDR3, as DNA: TGTGCCAGCAGCTTATATGTGCTGGGGATGGGTGGCTACACCTTC. Protein sequence: CASSLYVLGMGGYTF.

CDR3 DNA sequence: TGTGCCAGCAGCTTACAGGGGGGGTTCATGGATACGCAGTATTTT. Translation: CASSLQGGFMDTQYF. This chain links TRBV7-3 with TRBJ2-3; either TRBD1 or TRBD2 may supply D (7 bases each). The germline V gene encodes CDR1 SGHTA and CDR2 FQGTGA. Trimming cost V 2 bases and J 6 bases, with 15 bases left between them. This CDR3 has 15 amino acids.

The rearrangement links TRBV5-1 to TRBJ2-2; D is undetermined. CDR3 length: 14 amino acids. The V gene's germline CDR1 is SGHRS and CDR2 YFSETQ. Trimming cost V 0 bases and J 6 bases, with 9 bases left between them. Here the CDR3 reads CASSLDGSAGELFF. CDR3 DNA: TGCGCCAGCAGCTTGGACGGTTCCGCCGGGGAGCTGTTTTTT.

The chain joins TRBV19 to TRBJ1-2, with 8 bases lining up with TRBD1. J lost 8 bases, V lost 4 bases, and 3 bases had no gene match. Germline V gene lookup returns CDR1 LNHDA and CDR2 SQIVND (reference sequence). The CDR3 has 12 amino acids. The CDR3 sequence: CASSNRGTGYTF. In DNA form, the CDR3 reads TGTGCCAGTAGTAACAGGGGGACAGGCTACACCTTC.

The chain uses TRBV11-3 and TRBJ2-5; D is uncertain. V lost 0 bases to trimming and J lost 4 bases, with 12 bases between them. The CDR3 extends over 15 amino acids. Germline-derived CDR1 and CDR2 are SGHNT and YENEEA. The CDR3 sequence: CASSLDGQERETQYF. The CDR3 coding sequence is TGTGCCAGCAGCTTAGATGGGCAGGAACGAGAGACCCAGTACTTC.

The rearrangement links TRBV27 to TRBJ2-1, with 13 bases matching TRBD2. Germline lookup yields CDR1 MNHEY and CDR2 SMNVEV (reference sequence). CDR3 length: 16 amino acids. Germline trimming cut 4 bases from V and 2 bases from J; bases unmatched to any gene: 2. CDR3 sequence (DNA): TGTGCCAGCAGTTCCGGGACTAGCGGGGCCTACAATGAGCAGTTCTTC. Protein product: CASSSGTSGAYNEQFF.

This clone was counted a few times. J is TRBJ2-7 and V is TRBV19; 7 positions agree with TRBD2. The J segment lost 1 base and the V segment lost 3 bases, leaving 6 bases of the junction unmatched. Germline V gives CDR1 LNHDA, CDR2 SQIVND (reference sequence). The CDR3 spans 15 residues. The CDR3 sequence is CASSIRAGVSYEQYF. The CDR3 DNA reads TGTGCCAGTAGTATTCGCGCGGGAGTGTCCTACGAGCAGTACTTC.

V is TRBV11-1 and J is TRBJ2-3, with D possibly matching TRBD2 (6 bases). CDR1 and CDR2 (germline): SGHAT, FQDESV (reference sequence). The CDR3 covers 15 residues. V lost 5 bases, J lost 2 bases, and 14 bases lay in between. CDR3 coding DNA: TGTGCCAGCAGCCCGGGGAGGCTAAACACAGATACGCAGTATTTT. It yields the protein CASSPGRLNTDTQYF.

This rearrangement joins TRBV21-1 to TRBJ2-5; no check of the table's D call, TRBD1, against the DNA was made. TRBV21-1 is flagged as a pseudogene. The CDR3 sequence is 17 residues long. This chain's CDR3 is CASSKASGQGRGETQYF. CDR3 in DNA: TGTGCCAGCAGCAAAGCTAGCGGACAGGGTCGAGGGGAGACCCAGTACTTC.